The T cell receptor beta chain under discussion was sequenced for a study of T cells in Graves' hyperthyroidism and ophthalmopathy. RNA transcripts served as the template for amplifying TCR beta CDR3 regions. The HTBI set primed first-round TCR CDR3 RT-PCR. MiXCR, applied by TCRdb to the multiplex PCR reads, yields one record per CDR3 protein. The sample shows about 380,000 distinct CDR3 sequences, more than 12% of them seen only once. This CDR3 spans 13 amino acids. The V gene lost 7 bases and the J gene lost 4 bases, with 8 bases spanning the gap. Germline V gene lookup returns CDR1 SGHTA and CDR2 FQGNSA.

The chain joins TRBV7-2 to TRBJ1-6; D is unclear. Sequencing was performed on blood. The receptor comes from a woman aged 30 to 39 with Graves' ophthalmopathy. The CDR3 loop is CASTVDYNSPLHF. The DNA for the CDR3 is TGTGCCAGCACCGTGGATTATAATTCACCCCTCCACTTT.